This T cell receptor (beta chain) was observed in a study of beta chain features in type 1 diabetes. General study points: Shortening that was moderate but significant affected the TCRB CDR3s of Type 1 diabetes patients in all four CD4+ subsets.

Reverse transcription of all isolated RNA meant that expressed TCRB transcripts were sequenced. Method: immunoSEQ multiplex PCR; TCRdb's copy keeps in-frame clones and lacks some. This table holds 680,000 or so clones, roughly an eighth found once. Post-sort purity exceeded 95% for all sorted populations. Germline loops: CDR1 SGHTA, CDR2 FQGNSA. V shed 2 bases and J 5 bases; nucleotides not matched to a gene: 4. The CDR3 loop spans 15 amino acids. There are a few counts of this clone. What it recognizes is unknown. V and J are TRBV7-2 and TRBJ2-5; 11 nucleotides agree with TRBD1. The sequenced sample was naive CD4+ T cells from blood. The source of this sequence is a man aged 18-30 years with type 1 diabetes. Here the CDR3 reads CASSLPGQGEETQYF. In DNA form, the CDR3 reads TGTGCCAGCAGCTTACCGGGACAGGGGGAGGAGACCCAGTACTTC.